This TCR beta chain came from a study of shared clonotypes between healthy human individuals. The CDR3 is 16 amino acids. V lost 4 bases, J lost 4 bases, and 20 bases lay in between. Per the germline V gene, CDR1 is SGHNT and CDR2 is YYREEE (reference sequence). Profiling relied on immunoSEQ multiplex PCR, and the TCRdb table lists in-frame clones only, not all of them. The profile shows a few million clones, approximately 95% of them singletons. Findings of the study overall: Sequencing depth was expected to influence donor clonotype sharing.

Points on this clone: Its cognate antigen is unknown.

Input material: naive CD4+ T cells sorted from blood. The sample's subset: CD45RA+ positively selected. The chain recombines TRBV5-4 with TRBJ1-2; D is uncertain. This sequence was found in a man between 18 and 29 years old in good health. The CDR3 here is CASSRGGEGSIYGYTF. In DNA, the CDR3 is TGTGCCAGCAGCCGAGGAGGAGAAGGATCGATCTATGGCTACACCTTC.